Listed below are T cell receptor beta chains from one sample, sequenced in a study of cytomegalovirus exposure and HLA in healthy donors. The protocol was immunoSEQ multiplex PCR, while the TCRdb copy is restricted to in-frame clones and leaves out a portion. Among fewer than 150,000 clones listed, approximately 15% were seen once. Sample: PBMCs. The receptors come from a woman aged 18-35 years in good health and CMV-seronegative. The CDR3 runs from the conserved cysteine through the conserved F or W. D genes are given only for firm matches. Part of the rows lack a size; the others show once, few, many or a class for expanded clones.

CASSLTGRTALHF,TGTGCCAGCAGCTTAACAGGGAGGACCGCCCTCCACTTT,few,TRBJ1-6,TRBV7-3,-
CASSPSSRQGPRSSYEQYF,TGTGCCAGCAGCCCAAGTTCGAGACAGGGCCCCCGAAGCTCCTACGAGCAGTACTTC,-,TRBJ2-7,TRBV13,TRBD1
CASSRTSAGELFF,TGTGCCAGCAGCCGAACTAGCGCCGGGGAGCTGTTTTTT,few,TRBJ2-2,TRBV4-2,TRBD2
CASIPDRGSPLHF,TGTGCCAGTATCCCGGACAGGGGATCACCCCTCCACTTT,few,TRBJ1-6,TRBV19,TRBD1
CASSLRSPSYEQYF,TGTGCCAGCAGCCTTAGAAGTCCCTCCTACGAGCAGTACTTC,few,TRBJ2-7,TRBV7-2,-
CASSPGTGLLEQYF,TGCGCCAGCAGCCCGGGGACAGGGCTGCTCGAGCAGTACTTC,-,TRBJ2-7,TRBV5-1,TRBD1
CASSVRGTAYNEQFF,TGTGCCAGCAGTGTACGGGGTACGGCTTACAATGAGCAGTTCTTC,few,TRBJ2-1,TRBV2,-
CSVEGQGDGKGGYEQYF,TGCAGCGTTGAAGGCCAGGGAGATGGAAAGGGAGGATACGAGCAGTACTTC,few,TRBJ2-7,TRBV29-1,-
CASSLRSSGIRETQYF,TGTGCCAGCAGCTTGAGGTCTAGCGGGATCCGAGAGACCCAGTACTTC,-,TRBJ2-5,TRBV5-4,TRBD2
CASSSNRDGTGELFF,TGTGCCAGCAGCTCGAACAGGGACGGAACCGGGGAGCTGTTTTTT,-,TRBJ2-2,TRBV5-4,-
CASSPTVDYGYTF,TGTGCCAGTAGTCCAACTGTCGACTATGGCTACACCTTC,-,TRBJ1-2,TRBV19,-
CASSKRQGAPEKLFF,TGTGCCAGCAGCAAAAGACAGGGGGCGCCTGAAAAACTGTTTTTT,-,TRBJ1-4,TRBV7-9,TRBD1
CASSEALDRGEVLSDTQYF,TGTGCCAGCAGTGAAGCTTTGGACAGGGGTGAGGTTCTATCAGATACGCAGTATTTT,few,TRBJ2-3,TRBV6-1,TRBD1
CASSSGDRGGNEQFF,TGCGCCAGCAGCTCTGGGGACAGGGGTGGCAATGAGCAGTTCTTC,-,TRBJ2-1,TRBV5-1,TRBD1
CAWSVQVPGQGLSQPQHF,TGTGCCTGGAGTGTACAGGTGCCGGGACAGGGTTTGAGTCAGCCCCAGCATTTT,few,TRBJ1-5,TRBV30,TRBD1
CASSRSGGATDTQYF,TGTGCCAGCAGCAGGAGCGGGGGGGCCACAGATACGCAGTATTTT,-,TRBJ2-3,TRBV5-4,TRBD2
CASTTGQGGIGETQYF,TGCGCCAGCACCACGGGACAGGGCGGAATAGGAGAGACCCAGTACTTC,-,TRBJ2-5,TRBV5-1,TRBD1
CASSLEQGGQTEAFF,TGTGCCAGCAGTTTAGAGCAGGGAGGTCAAACTGAAGCTTTCTTT,few,TRBJ1-1,TRBV5-6,-
CASSEFGSEQYF,TGTGCCAGCAGTGAATTCGGGAGTGAGCAGTACTTC,few,TRBJ2-7,TRBV6-1,-
CASSLEARAYEQYF,TGCGCCAGCAGCTTGGAGGCGCGGGCCTACGAGCAGTACTTC,once,TRBJ2-7,TRBV5-1,-
CAWSDRGPATGEKLFF,TGTGCCTGGAGTGACAGGGGGCCGGCAACTGGTGAAAAACTGTTTTTT,-,TRBJ1-4,TRBV30,TRBD1
CASTLLRRSSYNEQFF,TGTGCCAGCACCCTCTTGCGGCGGAGCTCCTACAATGAGCAGTTCTTC,few,TRBJ2-1,TRBV28,-
CASSLAGGHTEAFF,TGCGCCAGCAGCTTGGCAGGGGGCCACACTGAAGCTTTCTTT,few,TRBJ1-1,TRBV5-1,TRBD1
CASSSIRGSPLHF,TGTGCCAGCAGCTCTATAAGGGGGTCACCCCTCCACTTT,few,TRBJ1-6,TRBV5-4,-
CSVWLAGLYNEQFF,TGCAGCGTGTGGCTAGCGGGCCTCTACAATGAGCAGTTCTTC,-,TRBJ2-1,TRBV29-1,TRBD2
CAWSDRTQGAQYF,TGTGCCTGGAGTGACCGGACACAGGGGGCCCAGTACTTC,few,TRBJ2-5,TRBV30,TRBD1
CAQDSGYNEQFF,TGTGCCCAGGACTCCGGCTACAATGAGCAGTTCTTC,few,TRBJ2-1,TRBV30,-
CASSINRDSPKTEKLFF,TGTGCCAGTAGTATCAACCGGGACTCCCCAAAGACGGAAAAACTGTTTTTT,few,TRBJ1-4,TRBV19,-
CASSDRGGRNTIYF,TGTGCCAGCAGCGACAGGGGAGGTCGAAACACCATATATTTT,-,TRBJ1-3,TRBV6-1,TRBD1
CASNRVEGYTF,TGTGCCAGCAATCGGGTTGAGGGCTACACCTTC,few,TRBJ1-2,TRBV6-1,-
CASSLVSSGDYEQYF,TGCGCCAGCAGCTTGGTCTCTAGCGGGGATTACGAGCAGTACTTC,-,TRBJ2-7,TRBV5-1,TRBD2
CASSSRGLSGNTIYF,TGTGCCAGCAGTTCAAGGGGCCTCTCTGGAAACACCATATATTTT,few,TRBJ1-3,TRBV27,-
CALDRNTGELFF,TGTGCTCTCGACAGGAACACCGGGGAGCTGTTTTTT,few,TRBJ2-2,TRBV19,-
CASSVVGLYTDTQYF,TGTGCCAGCAGCGTAGTTGGACTGTACACAGATACGCAGTATTTT,few,TRBJ2-3,TRBV9,-
CASSWGPEVGEQYF,TGTGCCAGCAGTTGGGGGCCCGAGGTAGGCGAGCAGTACTTC,-,TRBJ2-7,TRBV27,-
CASSPPAYTGELFF,TGTGCCAGCTCACCACCGGCCTACACCGGGGAGCTGTTTTTT,few,TRBJ2-2,TRBV18,-
CSVESYSYNEQFF,TGCAGCGTTGAGTCTTACTCCTACAATGAGCAGTTCTTC,few,TRBJ2-1,TRBV29-1,-